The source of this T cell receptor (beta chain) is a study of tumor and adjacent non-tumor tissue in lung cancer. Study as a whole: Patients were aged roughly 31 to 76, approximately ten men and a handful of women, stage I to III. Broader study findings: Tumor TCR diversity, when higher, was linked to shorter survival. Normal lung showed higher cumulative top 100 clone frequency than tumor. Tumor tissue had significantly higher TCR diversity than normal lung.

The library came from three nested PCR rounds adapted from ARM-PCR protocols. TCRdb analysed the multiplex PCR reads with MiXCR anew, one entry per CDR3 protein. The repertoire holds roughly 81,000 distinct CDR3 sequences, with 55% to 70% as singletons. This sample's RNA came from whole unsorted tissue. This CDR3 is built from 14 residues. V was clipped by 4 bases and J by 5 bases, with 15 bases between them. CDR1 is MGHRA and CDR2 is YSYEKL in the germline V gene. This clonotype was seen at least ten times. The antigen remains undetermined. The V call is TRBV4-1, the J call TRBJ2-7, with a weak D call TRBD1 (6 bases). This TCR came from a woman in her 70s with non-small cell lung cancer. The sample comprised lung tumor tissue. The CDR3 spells CASSPAHGGHEQYF. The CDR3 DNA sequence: TGCGCCAGCAGCCCCGCACATGGGGGCCACGAGCAGTACTTC.